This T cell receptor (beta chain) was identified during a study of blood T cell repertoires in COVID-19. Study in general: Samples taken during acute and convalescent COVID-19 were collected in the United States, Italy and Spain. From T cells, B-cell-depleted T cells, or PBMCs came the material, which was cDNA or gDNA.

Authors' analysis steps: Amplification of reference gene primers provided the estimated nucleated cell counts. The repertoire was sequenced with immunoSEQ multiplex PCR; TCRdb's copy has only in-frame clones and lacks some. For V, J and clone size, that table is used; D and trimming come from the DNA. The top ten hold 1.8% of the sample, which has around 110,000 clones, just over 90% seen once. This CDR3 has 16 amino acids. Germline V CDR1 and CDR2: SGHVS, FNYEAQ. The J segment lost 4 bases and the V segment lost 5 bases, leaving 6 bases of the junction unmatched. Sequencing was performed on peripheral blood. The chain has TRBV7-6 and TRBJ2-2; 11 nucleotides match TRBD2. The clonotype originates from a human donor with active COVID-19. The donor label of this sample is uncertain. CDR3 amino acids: CASSTLAGGFTGELFF. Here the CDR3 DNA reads TGTGCCAGCAGCACCTTAGCGGGGGGGTTCACCGGGGAGCTGTTTTTT.